Sequencing of this T cell receptor (beta chain) was carried out in a study of monozygotic twins with inflammatory bowel disease. Via template switching, UMIs carrying a 6-nucleotide sample barcode were introduced. Using the 5' RACE reads, TCRdb records one entry per CDR3 protein without DNA. The specimen's table records 150,000 to 200,000 distinct CDR3 sequences. Findings and limits, study-wide: Different T cell subtypes could not be distinguished. Compared with healthy twins, IBD patients shared fewer clonotypes with others, especially with disease activity. Similarity of repertoires did not differ between concordant and discordant twins, possibly from limited power.

The CDR3 runs to 14 residues. The germline gives CDR1 LNHDA, CDR2 SQIVND (reference sequence). Concerning this clonotype: Its antigen is currently unknown.

The receptor was isolated from a human donor with ulcerative colitis or Crohn's disease, or a healthy co-twin of an affected twin (not recorded which). This chain links TRBV19 with TRBJ1-6; TCRdb's D call, TRBD1, is unchecked because there is no DNA. Sequences were obtained from blood. The CDR3 loop reads CASTLGTANSPLHF. Full variable domain (remainder filled in from reference TRBV19 and TRBJ1-6): DGGITQSPKYLFRKEGQNVTLSCEQNLNHDAMYWYRQDPGQGLRLIYYSQIVNDFQKGDIAEGYSVSREKKESFPLTVTSAQKNPTAFYLCASTLGTANSPLHFGNGTRLTVT.